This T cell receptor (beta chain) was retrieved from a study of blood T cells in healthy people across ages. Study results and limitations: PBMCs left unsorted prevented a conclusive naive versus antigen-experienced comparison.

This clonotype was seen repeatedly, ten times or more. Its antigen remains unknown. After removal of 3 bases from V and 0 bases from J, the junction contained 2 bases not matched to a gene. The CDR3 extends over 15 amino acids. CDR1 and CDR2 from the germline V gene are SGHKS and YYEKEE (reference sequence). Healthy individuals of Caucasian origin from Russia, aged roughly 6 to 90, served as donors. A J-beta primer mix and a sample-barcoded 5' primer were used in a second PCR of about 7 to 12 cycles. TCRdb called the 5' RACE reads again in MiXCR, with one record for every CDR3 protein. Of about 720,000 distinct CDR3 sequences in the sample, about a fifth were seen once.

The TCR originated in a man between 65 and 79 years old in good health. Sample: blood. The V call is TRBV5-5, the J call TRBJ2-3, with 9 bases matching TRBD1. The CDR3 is CASSSTGGSTDTQYF. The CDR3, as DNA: TGTGCCAGCAGCTCGACAGGGGGAAGCACAGATACGCAGTATTTT.